This T cell receptor beta chain comes out of a study of blood T cell repertoires in COVID-19. The wider study: From the United States, Italy and Spain came samples of acute and convalescent COVID-19. PBMCs, B-cell-depleted T cells, or T cells were the source of the cDNA or gDNA that made up the material.

As handled by the study authors: It was from reference gene primer amplification that nucleated cell counts were estimated. Assay: immunoSEQ multiplex PCR; the TCRdb copy retains only in-frame clones and omits some. V, J and clone size are taken as reported in that table, and D and trimming were inferred from the DNA itself. The sample holds roughly 260,000 clones, 70% to 85% seen once. CDR1 is LNHDA and CDR2 is SQIVND in the germline V gene (reference sequence). V lost 1 base, J lost 9 bases, and 13 bases lay in between. The CDR3 contains 14 residues. Source material: peripheral blood. The V call is TRBV19, the J call TRBJ1-5; possible D gene TRBD1, 5 bases. The TCR sequence derives from an elderly woman with active or convalescent COVID-19. This CDR3 is CASSIAQSGGPQHF. The CDR3 coding sequence is TGTGCCAGTAGTATAGCCCAATCCGGGGGGCCCCAGCATTTT.